The 22 T cell receptor beta chains in this list originate from one sample, sequenced in a study of monozygotic twins with inflammatory bowel disease. TCRdb reprocessed the 5' RACE reads and keeps a single row for each CDR3 protein, giving no DNA. There are 420,000 or so distinct CDR3 sequences in the sample, with approximately 2.3% held by the top ten. Sequences were obtained from blood. The receptors stem from a human donor with ulcerative colitis or Crohn's disease, or a healthy co-twin of an affected twin (not recorded which).

The chain combines TRBV28 with TRBJ2-7. Germline lookup yields CDR1 MDHEN and CDR2 SYDVKM. This CDR3 region has 12 residues. This CDR3 is CASSLIPYEQYF.

V and J are TRBV10-3 and TRBJ2-7; checking the TCRdb D call of TRBD2 is not possible without DNA. CDR1 and CDR2 from the germline V gene are ENHRY and SYGVKD. This CDR3 region has 17 residues. The CDR3 reads CAISEPTHRALSYEQYF.

The chain links TRBV20-1 to TRBJ2-5; TCRdb lists TRBD1, though no DNA is available to test this call. Germline CDR1 reads DFQATT; CDR2 reads SNEGSKA (reference sequence). This CDR3 region has 14 residues. CDR3 in amino acids: CSARDGQGGETQYF.

The CDR3: CASSLGLAVRGDEQYF. The V gene is TRBV7-9, the J gene TRBJ2-7; the TCRdb D gene call, TRBD2, has no DNA to confirm it. Per the germline V gene, CDR1 is SEHNR and CDR2 is FQNEAQ (reference sequence). This CDR3 has 16 residues. Using reference TRBV7-9 and TRBJ2-7 for the parts outside the CDR3, the full variable domain is DTGVSQNPRHKITKRGQNVTFRCDPISEHNRLYWYRQTLGQGPEFLTYFQNEAQLEKSRLLSDRFSAERPKGSFSTLEIQRTEQGDSAMYLCASSLGLAVRGDEQYFGPGTRLTVT.

The rearrangement joins TRBV19 to TRBJ2-7; TCRdb's D call, TRBD2, is unchecked because there is no DNA. CDR1 LNHDA and CDR2 SQIVND come from the germline V gene (reference sequence). The CDR3 is 14 residues long. CDR3 sequence reads: CASSGLGESYEQYF.

The chain joins TRBV3-1 to TRBJ2-1; the D gene TCRdb calls, TRBD1, cannot be checked with no DNA. The germline gives CDR1 LGHDT, CDR2 YNNKEL (reference sequence). This CDR3 comprises 17 residues. The CDR3: CASSQQIQGRSYNEQFF.

The gene calls are TRBV10-3 and TRBJ2-7; with no DNA, the TCRdb D assignment of TRBD1 cannot be verified. CDR1 and CDR2 from the germline V gene are ENHRY and SYGVKD. The CDR3 runs 14 residues. The CDR3 loop reads CAITRTSSSYEQYF.

The chain uses TRBV5-1 and TRBJ2-3; TCRdb outputs TRBD2, but without DNA this stays unchecked. This CDR3 comprises 15 residues. From germline, CDR1 is SGHRS and CDR2 YFSETQ. CDR3 region: CASSPVGRETDTQYF.

The chain carries TRBV19 and TRBJ2-1; the D call from TCRdb, TRBD2, cannot be confirmed without DNA. Germline-derived CDR1 and CDR2 are LNHDA and SQIVND (reference sequence). There are 13 residues in the CDR3. The CDR3: CASSASGGAGQFF.

The gene calls are TRBV19 and TRBJ1-4; the D call of TRBD1 rests on TCRdb alone, since no DNA is present to check it. This CDR3 comprises 14 residues. The germline V gene has CDR1 LNHDA and CDR2 SQIVND (reference sequence). Here the CDR3 reads CASSTPLNHEKLFF. The whole variable domain, filled in from reference TRBV19 and TRBJ1-4, reads DGGITQSPKYLFRKEGQNVTLSCEQNLNHDAMYWYRQDPGQGLRLIYYSQIVNDFQKGDIAEGYSVSREKKESFPLTVTSAQKNPTAFYLCASSTPLNHEKLFFGSGTQLSVL.

This chain connects TRBV7-8 to TRBJ1-1; there is no DNA to check the TCRdb D call of TRBD1. Germline V gene lookup returns CDR1 SGHVS and CDR2 FQNEAQ. The CDR3 totals 16 residues. The CDR3 protein is CASSLGQTGGGTEAFF.

This chain links TRBV7-2 with TRBJ1-2; the TCRdb call, TRBD1, lacks DNA for checking. In germline, CDR1 is SGHTA, CDR2 FQGNSA. The CDR3 covers 16 residues. The CDR3 is CASSLLRAGGNYGYTF.

The CDR3 loop reads CASSANPGRDEQYF. The V and J genes are TRBV9 and TRBJ2-7; TCRdb lists TRBD1, though no DNA is available to test this call. In germline, CDR1 is SGDLS, CDR2 YYNGEE. This CDR3 is 14 amino acids long.

This sequence joins TRBV14 and TRBJ2-5; TCRdb's D gene call, TRBD1, goes unchecked for lack of DNA. The CDR3 loop spans 17 amino acids. CDR1 is SGHDN, CDR2 FVKESK, per germline. The CDR3 is CASSQVPLGGAGETQYF.

The chain has TRBV11-1 and TRBJ1-2; TCRdb indicates TRBD1, and absent DNA this call remains unverified. CDR3 length: 19 amino acids. Germline-derived CDR1 and CDR2 are SGHAT and FQDESV (reference sequence). The CDR3 loop is CASSRNIDTNRDRAYGYTF.

The CDR3 spells CASSFGRDTEAFF. The chain links TRBV7-9 to TRBJ1-1. Per the germline V gene, CDR1 is SEHNR and CDR2 is FQNEAQ (reference sequence). This CDR3 is 13 amino acids long.

This chain uses TRBV7-2 with TRBJ1-5. The CDR3 loop spans 14 amino acids. Germline V gene sequence: CDR1 SGHTA, CDR2 FQGNSA. The CDR3: CASSLRSAGQPQHF.

This sequence joins TRBV6-5 and TRBJ1-1. The CDR3 length is 11 residues. Germline V gene sequence: CDR1 MNHEY, CDR2 SVGAGI. CDR3 in amino acids: CASSSHYEAFF.

The CDR3 spells CASSLAGSNTGELFF. The rearrangement uses TRBV7-8 and TRBJ2-2. This CDR3 has 15 residues. In germline, CDR1 is SGHVS, CDR2 FQNEAQ.

The V call is TRBV11-1, the J call TRBJ2-2. Germline CDR1 reads SGHAT; CDR2 reads FQDESV (reference sequence). CDR3 length: 15 amino acids. The chain's CDR3 is CASSLAPANTGELFF.

CDR3: CASSLVGGASPLHF. This chain uses TRBV7-8 with TRBJ1-6. The CDR3 consists of 14 residues. Germline values: CDR1 SGHVS, CDR2 FQNEAQ.

The chain couples TRBV30 to TRBJ1-2. The CDR3 is 13 amino acids. CDR1 is GTSNPN, CDR2 SVGIG, per germline (reference sequence). The CDR3 here is CAWSVSVNYGYTF.